Following are 10 T cell receptor beta chains from one sample sequenced in a study of blood T cell repertoires in COVID-19. Repertoires were generated with immunoSEQ multiplex PCR, while TCRdb's copy carries only in-frame clones and drops some. This table holds about 290,000 clones, around four fifths found once. Sample: peripheral blood. Source of these receptors: a woman between 50 and 59 years old with active or convalescent COVID-19.

The J gene is TRBJ1-4, the V gene TRBV7-9; D unclear. The CDR3 runs to 14 residues. V was clipped by 2 bases and J by 5 bases, with 9 bases between them. The germline V gene has CDR1 SEHNR and CDR2 FQNEAQ (reference sequence). CDR3 bases: TGTGCCAGCAGCTTATCTGCGGGGAATGAAAAACTGTTTTTT. It is translated as CASSLSAGNEKLFF.

This rearrangement joins TRBV2 to TRBJ1-2, with TRBD1 matching 7 bases. Trimming cost V 2 bases and J 8 bases; bases outside gene matches: 11. The length of the CDR3 is 15 residues. Germline CDR1 and CDR2: SNHLY and FYNNEI. CDR3 DNA sequence: TGTGCCAGCAGTGAATCGAGTCGACAGGGTGGCGGCTACACCTTC. Its translation is CASSESSRQGGGYTF. The full variable domain, rest sourced from reference TRBV2 and TRBJ1-2, is EPEVTQTPSHQVTQMGQEVILRCVPISNHLYFYWYRQILGQKVEFLVSFYNNEISEKSEIFDDQFSVERPDGSNFTLKIRSTKLEDSAMYFCASSESSRQGGGYTFGSGTRLTVV.

The chain couples TRBV7-9 to TRBJ2-3; the D is unclear. The ends were cut back, 1 base at V and 6 bases at J, with 14 bases in the middle. This CDR3 spans 15 amino acids. CDR1 and CDR2 from the germline V gene are SEHNR and FQNEAQ (reference sequence). The CDR3 loop is CASSLGALTGDTQYF. CDR3 sequence (DNA): TGTGCCAGCAGCTTAGGAGCCCTGACCGGGGATACGCAGTATTTT.

This clone was found once. The chain couples TRBV19 to TRBJ1-1, with 7 nucleotides matching TRBD1. The CDR3 length is 16 residues. Per germline, CDR1 LNHDA and CDR2 SQIVND (reference sequence). The V segment lost 5 bases and the J segment 1 base; nucleotides outside the gene matches: 10. This chain's CDR3 is CASSPLPGQRNTEAFF. The CDR3 DNA is TGTGCCAGTAGTCCACTTCCGGGACAGAGGAACACTGAAGCTTTCTTT.

The J gene is TRBJ1-2, the V gene TRBV5-4; 7 bases line up with TRBD1. V dropped 3 bases and J dropped 3; count of bases not matched to a gene: 5. Germline-derived CDR1 and CDR2 are SGHNT and YYREEE (reference sequence). There are 14 residues in the CDR3. The CDR3 DNA reads TGTGCCAGCAGCTGGGGACAGAGGGACTATGGCTACACCTTC. Translated: CASSWGQRDYGYTF. Together with reference TRBV5-4 and TRBJ1-2, the CDR3 gives the full variable domain: ETGVTQSPTHLIKTRGQQVTLRCSSQSGHNTVSWYQQALGQGPQFIFQYYREEENGRGNFPPRFSGLQFPNYSSELNVNALELDDSALYLCASSWGQRDYGYTFGSGTRLTVV.

CDR3 region: CASSRGTADTQYF. The CDR3 DNA reads as TGTGCCAGCAGCCGGGGGACAGCCGATACGCAGTATTTT. J is TRBJ2-3 and V is TRBV3-1 (or the pseudogene TRBV3-2); 7 nucleotides line up with TRBD1. The germline gives CDR1 LGHDT, CDR2 YNNKEL (reference sequence). This CDR3 is built from 13 residues. Unmatched junction bases numbered 4, after V lost 4 bases and J lost 6 bases.

This chain connects TRBV4-1 to TRBJ2-2; D call uncertain. Germline CDR1 and CDR2: MGHRA and YSYEKL. CDR3 length equals 14 residues. V gave up 1 base and J gave up 4 bases, with 7 bases separating them. In nucleotides, the CDR3 is TGCGCCAGCAGCCAAGCGGTCACCACCGGGGAGCTGTTTTTT. Amino acid sequence: CASSQAVTTGELFF.

J is TRBJ2-1 and V is TRBV29-1; D possibly corresponds to TRBD2 (6 bases). Germline V CDR1 and CDR2: SQVTM, ANQGSEA. Between the trimmed V and J ends, which lost 7 bases and 2 bases, there was a span of 6 bases. The CDR3 is 11 amino acids. DNA of the CDR3: TGCAGCGGGACTACCTACAATGAGCAGTTCTTC. This codes for CSGTTYNEQFF.

The chain employs TRBV9 and TRBJ1-1; maybe TRBD1 (5 bases). The V end was cut by 0 bases, the J end by 5 bases, with 11 bases between. The CDR3 spans 14 residues. From germline, CDR1 is SGDLS and CDR2 YYNGEE. CDR3 nucleotide sequence: TGTGCCAGCAGCGTAGTTTCAGGGTGGACTGAAGCTTTCTTT. Its protein is CASSVVSGWTEAFF.

This rearrangement joins TRBV29-1 to TRBJ2-3; tentatively, D is TRBD2 (6 bases). The CDR3 extends over 14 amino acids. From germline, CDR1 is SQVTM and CDR2 ANQGSEA. V was clipped by 4 bases and J by 0 bases, with 11 bases between them. The CDR3 reads CSVGVAVSTDTQYF. The CDR3 region has the DNA TGCAGCGTTGGAGTAGCGGTTAGCACAGATACGCAGTATTTT.